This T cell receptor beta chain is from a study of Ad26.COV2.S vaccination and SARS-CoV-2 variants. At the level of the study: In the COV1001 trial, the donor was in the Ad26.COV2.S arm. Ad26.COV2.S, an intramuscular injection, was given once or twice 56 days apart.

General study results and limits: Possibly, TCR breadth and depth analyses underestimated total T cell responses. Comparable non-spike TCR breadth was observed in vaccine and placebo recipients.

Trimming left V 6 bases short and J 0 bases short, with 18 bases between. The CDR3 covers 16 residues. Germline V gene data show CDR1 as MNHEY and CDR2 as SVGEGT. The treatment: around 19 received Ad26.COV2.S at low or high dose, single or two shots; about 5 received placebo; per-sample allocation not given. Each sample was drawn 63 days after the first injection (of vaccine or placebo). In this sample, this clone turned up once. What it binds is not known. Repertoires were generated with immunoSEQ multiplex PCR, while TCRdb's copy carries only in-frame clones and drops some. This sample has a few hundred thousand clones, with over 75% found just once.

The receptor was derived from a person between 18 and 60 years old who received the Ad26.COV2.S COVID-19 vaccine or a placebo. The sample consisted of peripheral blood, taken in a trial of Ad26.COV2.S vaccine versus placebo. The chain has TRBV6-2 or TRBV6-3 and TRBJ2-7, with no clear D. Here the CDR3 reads CASSPSPSIDSYEQYF. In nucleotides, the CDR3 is TGTGCCAGCAGCCCTTCCCCCTCGATCGACTCCTACGAGCAGTACTTC.